A selection of T cell receptor beta chains follows, all from one sample in a study of blood T cells in healthy people across ages. MiXCR, applied by TCRdb to the 5' RACE reads, yields one record per CDR3 protein. The sample yields about 1.8 million distinct CDR3 sequences, 40% to 55% seen once. The sequenced sample was blood. Receptors were obtained from a woman between 35 and 50 years old in good health. The CDR3 runs from the conserved cysteine through the conserved F or W. The order of the fields is clone size, V gene, D gene, J gene, CDR3 protein, CDR3 DNA. D genes are given only for firm matches. Some rows have no size entry. The others give once, few or many, or a class for an expanded clone.

>-|TRBV9|-|TRBJ1-1
CASSAGGGAFF
TGTGCCAGCAGCGCCGGAGGCGGGGCTTTCTTT
>-|TRBV7-9|-|TRBJ2-3
CASSFPGPDTQYF
TGTGCCAGCAGCTTCCCGGGGCCGGATACGCAGTATTTT
>once|TRBV7-8|-|TRBJ2-1
CASISPGVRQFF
TGTGCCAGCATATCCCCAGGGGTCCGGCAGTTCTTC
>-|TRBV4-3|TRBD1|TRBJ2-4
CASSQGTGGFGKNIQYF
TGCGCCAGCAGCCAAGGGACAGGGGGCTTCGGCAAAAACATTCAGTACTTC
>-|TRBV20-1|-|TRBJ2-5
CSAREAHSGEETQYF
TGCAGTGCTAGAGAAGCACATAGCGGAGAAGAGACCCAGTACTTC
>-|TRBV4-2|-|TRBJ1-1
CASSQALASGNTEAFF
TGTGCCAGCAGCCAAGCCTTGGCCTCTGGGAACACTGAAGCTTTCTTT
>-|TRBV2|TRBD1|TRBJ2-4
CASIRQGLAKNIQYF
TGTGCCAGCATACGACAGGGTTTAGCCAAAAACATTCAGTACTTC
>-|TRBV4-3|-|TRBJ1-4
CASSQSATNEKLFF
TGCGCCAGCAGCCAAAGTGCAACTAATGAAAAACTGTTTTTT
>few|TRBV20-1|TRBD2|TRBJ2-3
CSAISGGPRTDTQYF
TGCAGTGCTATTAGCGGGGGACCTCGCACAGATACGCAGTATTTT
>-|TRBV10-3|-|TRBJ2-7
CAISNLSYEQYF
TGTGCCATCAGCAACCTCTCCTACGAGCAGTACTTC
>-|TRBV6-2/TRBV6-3|-|TRBJ2-2
CASFPEGTFLTGELFF
TGTGCCAGCTTTCCTGAGGGGACCTTCCTCACCGGGGAGCTGTTTTTT
>-|TRBV9|-|TRBJ1-5
CASSVADHQPQHF
TGTGCCAGCAGCGTCGCGGATCACCAGCCCCAGCATTTT
>-|TRBV5-1|TRBD2|TRBJ2-1
CASSFVRTSGDDNEQFF
TGCGCCAGCAGCTTCGTTCGGACTAGCGGGGATGACAATGAGCAGTTCTTC
>many|TRBV7-2|-|TRBJ2-5
CASSAQETQYF
TGTGCCAGCAGCGCCCAAGAGACCCAGTACTTC
>-|TRBV25-1|TRBD1|TRBJ2-1
CASSAIRGQGSEQFF
TGTGCCAGCAGTGCAATTAGAGGACAGGGCAGTGAGCAGTTCTTC
>-|TRBV27|TRBD2|TRBJ2-1
CASSPVGGLAGNSEQFF
TGTGCCAGCAGCCCTGTAGGGGGACTAGCGGGAAATAGTGAGCAGTTCTTC
>few|TRBV9|TRBD2|TRBJ2-4
CASSVGLRGELAKNIQYF
TGTGCCAGCAGCGTAGGACTACGGGGGGAATTAGCCAAAAACATTCAGTACTTC
>-|TRBV12-5|TRBD1|TRBJ1-2
CASGYGDRTNYGYTF
TGTGCTAGTGGCTACGGGGACAGAACTAACTATGGCTACACCTTC
>-|TRBV20-1|-|TRBJ2-5
CSALPARRVQETQYF
TGCAGTGCTCTCCCCGCGCGACGGGTCCAAGAGACCCAGTACTTC
>-|TRBV5-1|-|TRBJ2-7
CASSLAGLTRNEQYF
TGCGCCAGCAGCTTGGCCGGACTCACAAGGAACGAGCAGTACTTC
>-|TRBV12-3/TRBV12-4|TRBD2|TRBJ2-6
CASSPGTSGAALSGANVLTF
TGTGCCAGCAGTCCCGGGACTAGCGGGGCGGCCCTCTCTGGGGCCAACGTCCTGACTTTC
>-|TRBV20-1|TRBD2|TRBJ2-1
CSAMGAGSGDYNEQFF
TGCAGTGCTATGGGGGCGGGTAGCGGGGACTACAATGAGCAGTTCTTC
>few|TRBV11-1|-|TRBJ1-2
CASSQDIVNGYTF
TGTGCCAGCAGCCAGGACATAGTCAATGGCTACACCTTC
>many|TRBV9|TRBD1|TRBJ1-2
CASSDRVYGYTF
TGTGCCAGCTCAGACAGGGTGTATGGCTACACCTTC
>few|TRBV10-3|-|TRBJ2-3
CAISPSTGLGTDTQYF
TGTGCCATCAGTCCGTCAACAGGGTTAGGGACAGATACGCAGTATTTT
>few|TRBV9|TRBD2|TRBJ2-7
CASSVGTSGATYEQYF
TGTGCCAGCAGCGTGGGGACTAGCGGGGCCACCTACGAGCAGTACTTC
>few|TRBV7-2|TRBD1|TRBJ1-2
CASSRNPGQGEGGYTF
TGTGCCAGCAGCCGGAACCCGGGACAGGGCGAGGGCGGCTACACCTTC
>many|TRBV12-3/TRBV12-4|-|TRBJ2-5
CASSFGPIQETQYF
TGTGCCAGCAGTTTCGGGCCGATACAAGAGACCCAGTACTTC
>-|TRBV6-2/TRBV6-3|-|TRBJ1-5
CASSYDWGSNQPQHF
TGTGCCAGCAGTTACGACTGGGGTAGCAATCAGCCCCAGCATTTT
>few|TRBV6-2/TRBV6-3|-|TRBJ1-5
CASSYAGVQPQHF
TGTGCCAGCAGTTACGCCGGGGTCCAGCCCCAGCATTTT
>-|TRBV10-3|TRBD1|TRBJ1-5
CAISAGGRSNQPQHF
TGTGCCATCAGTGCAGGGGGAAGGAGCAATCAGCCCCAGCATTTT
>once|TRBV12-3/TRBV12-4|TRBD1|TRBJ2-2
CASSLQGDGGELFF
TGTGCCAGCAGTCTACAGGGGGATGGCGGGGAGCTGTTTTTT
>-|TRBV5-6|-|TRBJ2-3
CASSLGLPRADTQYF
TGTGCCAGCAGCTTGGGGCTACCCAGGGCAGATACGCAGTATTTT
>-|TRBV13|-|TRBJ2-1
CTSSSPRAGAYNEQFF
TGTACCAGCAGCTCTCCCCGGGCTGGGGCCTACAATGAGCAGTTCTTC
>-|TRBV6-6|TRBD1|TRBJ2-1
CASSYLDRGRNEQFF
TGTGCCAGCAGTTACTTGGACAGGGGGCGGAATGAGCAGTTCTTC
>-|TRBV7-9|TRBD1|TRBJ1-2
CASSSDDRGLQNYGYTF
TGTGCCAGCAGCTCCGACGACAGGGGGCTTCAAAACTATGGCTACACCTTC
>-|TRBV20-1|TRBD1|TRBJ1-5
CSALTGVKASNQPQHF
TGCAGTGCCCTAACAGGGGTCAAGGCTAGCAATCAGCCCCAGCATTTT
>-|TRBV7-2|-|TRBJ2-7
CASRRTGGPIYNEQYF
TGTGCCAGCAGAAGAACCGGGGGGCCCATTTACAATGAGCAGTACTTC
>-|TRBV20-1|TRBD2|TRBJ2-1
CSAGPRDYYNEQFF
TGCAGTGCTGGCCCCCGGGACTACTACAATGAGCAGTTCTTC
>-|TRBV11-2|TRBD2|TRBJ2-1
CASSLVWNSGIGEQFF
TGTGCCAGCAGCTTAGTATGGAACAGCGGGATCGGTGAGCAGTTCTTC
>-|TRBV27|TRBD1|TRBJ1-4
CASSLSVTGSEKLFF
TGTGCCAGCAGTTTATCCGTGACAGGGAGTGAAAAACTGTTTTTT
>few|TRBV29-1|-|TRBJ2-1
CSVPQGVSANEQFF
TGCAGCGTGCCCCAGGGTGTTTCCGCCAATGAGCAGTTCTTC
>few|TRBV9|TRBD2|TRBJ2-1
CASSVEGTGTKTNEQFF
TGTGCCAGCAGCGTAGAGGGGACCGGGACTAAAACTAATGAGCAGTTCTTC
>-|TRBV20-1|TRBD2|TRBJ2-1
CSARNSGGLDNEQFF
TGCAGTGCTAGGAACAGCGGGGGGCTGGACAATGAGCAGTTCTTC
>few|TRBV7-2|-|TRBJ2-1
CASRRGGTYNEQFF
TGTGCCAGCAGGAGAGGGGGTACCTACAATGAGCAGTTCTTC